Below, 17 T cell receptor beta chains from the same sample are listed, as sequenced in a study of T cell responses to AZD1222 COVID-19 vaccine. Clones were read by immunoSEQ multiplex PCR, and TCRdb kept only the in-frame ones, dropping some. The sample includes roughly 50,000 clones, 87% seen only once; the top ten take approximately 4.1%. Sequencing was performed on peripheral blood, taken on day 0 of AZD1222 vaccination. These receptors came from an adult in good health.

This CDR3 is CASSLAPDQPQHF. DNA of the CDR3: TGTGCCAGCAGTTTAGCGCCCGATCAGCCCCAGCATTTT. The chain has TRBV12-3 or TRBV12-4 and TRBJ1-5; D is unresolved. The V end lost 0 bases, the J end lost 5 bases, and 5 bases lay between the germline ends. The CDR3 runs to 13 residues.

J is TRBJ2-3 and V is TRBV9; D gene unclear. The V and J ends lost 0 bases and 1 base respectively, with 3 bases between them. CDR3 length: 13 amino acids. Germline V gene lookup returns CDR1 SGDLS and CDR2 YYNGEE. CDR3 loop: CASSVGGTDTQYF. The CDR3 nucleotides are TGTGCCAGCAGCGTAGGGGGCACAGATACGCAGTATTTT.

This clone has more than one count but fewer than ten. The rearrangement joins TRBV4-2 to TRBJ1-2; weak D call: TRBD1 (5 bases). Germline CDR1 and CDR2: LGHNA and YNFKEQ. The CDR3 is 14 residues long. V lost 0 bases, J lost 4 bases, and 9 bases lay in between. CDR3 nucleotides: TGTGCCAGCAGCCAAGATAGGGACGCCTATGGCTACACCTTC. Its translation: CASSQDRDAYGYTF.

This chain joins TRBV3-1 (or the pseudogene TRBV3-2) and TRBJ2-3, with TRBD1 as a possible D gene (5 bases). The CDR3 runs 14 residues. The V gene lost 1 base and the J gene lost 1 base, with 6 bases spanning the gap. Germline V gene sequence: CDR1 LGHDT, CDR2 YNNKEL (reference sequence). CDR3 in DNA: TGTGCCAGCAGCCAAGCGACAGGCACAGATACGCAGTATTTT. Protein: CASSQATGTDTQYF.

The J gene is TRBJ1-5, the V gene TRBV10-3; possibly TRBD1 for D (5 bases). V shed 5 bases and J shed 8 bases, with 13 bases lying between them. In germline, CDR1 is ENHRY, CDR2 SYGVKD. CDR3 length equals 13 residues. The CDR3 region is CAISNSGTEPQHF. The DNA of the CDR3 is TGTGCCATCAGTAACAGCGGGACGGAGCCCCAGCATTTT.

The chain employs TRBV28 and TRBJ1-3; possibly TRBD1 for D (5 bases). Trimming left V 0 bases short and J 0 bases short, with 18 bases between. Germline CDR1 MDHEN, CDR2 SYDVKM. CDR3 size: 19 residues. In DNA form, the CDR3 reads TGTGCCAGCAGTTTATGGGGTTTTGGGGCCCCTCTCTCTGGAAACACCATATATTTT. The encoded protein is CASSLWGFGAPLSGNTIYF.

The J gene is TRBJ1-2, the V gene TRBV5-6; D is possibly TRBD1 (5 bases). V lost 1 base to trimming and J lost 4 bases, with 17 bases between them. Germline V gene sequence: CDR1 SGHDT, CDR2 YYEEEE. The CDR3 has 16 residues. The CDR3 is CASSLILRWGSYGYTF. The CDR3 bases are TGTGCCAGCAGCTTGATCCTTCGGTGGGGGAGCTATGGCTACACCTTC.

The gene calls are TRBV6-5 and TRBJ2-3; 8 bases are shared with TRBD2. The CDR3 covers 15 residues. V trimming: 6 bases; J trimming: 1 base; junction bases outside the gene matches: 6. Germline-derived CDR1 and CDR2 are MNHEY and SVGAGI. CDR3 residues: CASRTGGAGTDTQYF. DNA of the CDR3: TGTGCCAGCAGGACCGGGGGGGCGGGCACAGATACGCAGTATTTT.

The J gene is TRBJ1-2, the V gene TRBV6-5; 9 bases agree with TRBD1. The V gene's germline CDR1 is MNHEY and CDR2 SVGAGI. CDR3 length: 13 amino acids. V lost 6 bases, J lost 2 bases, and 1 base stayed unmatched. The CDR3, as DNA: TGTGCCAGCAGGGACAGGGGAAACTATGGCTACACCTTC. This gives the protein CASRDRGNYGYTF.

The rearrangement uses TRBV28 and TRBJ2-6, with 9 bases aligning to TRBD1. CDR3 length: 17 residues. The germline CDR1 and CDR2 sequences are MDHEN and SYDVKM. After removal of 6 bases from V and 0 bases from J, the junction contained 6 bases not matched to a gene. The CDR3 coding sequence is TGTGCCAGCAGGGACAGGGGCGAGTACTCTGGGGCCAACGTCCTGACTTTC. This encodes CASRDRGEYSGANVLTF.

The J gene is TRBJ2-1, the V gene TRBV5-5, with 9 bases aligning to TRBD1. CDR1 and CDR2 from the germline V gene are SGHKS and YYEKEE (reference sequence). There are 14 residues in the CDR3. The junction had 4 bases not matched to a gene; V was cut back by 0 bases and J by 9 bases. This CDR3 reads CASSLGQGESEQFF. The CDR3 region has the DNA TGTGCCAGCAGCTTGGGACAGGGGGAGAGTGAGCAGTTCTTC.

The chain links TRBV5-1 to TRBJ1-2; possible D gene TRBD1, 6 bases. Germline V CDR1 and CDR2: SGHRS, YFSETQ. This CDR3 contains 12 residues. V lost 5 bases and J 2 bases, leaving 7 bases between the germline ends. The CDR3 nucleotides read TGCGCCAGCAGAACAGGGAACTATGGCTACACCTTC. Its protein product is CASRTGNYGYTF.

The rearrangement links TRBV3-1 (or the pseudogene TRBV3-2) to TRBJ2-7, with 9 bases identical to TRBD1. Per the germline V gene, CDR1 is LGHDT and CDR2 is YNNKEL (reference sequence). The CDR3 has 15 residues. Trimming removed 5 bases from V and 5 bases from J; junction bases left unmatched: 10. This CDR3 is CASSYLGQGSHEQYF. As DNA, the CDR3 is TGTGCCAGCAGCTATCTTGGACAGGGGAGCCACGAGCAGTACTTC.

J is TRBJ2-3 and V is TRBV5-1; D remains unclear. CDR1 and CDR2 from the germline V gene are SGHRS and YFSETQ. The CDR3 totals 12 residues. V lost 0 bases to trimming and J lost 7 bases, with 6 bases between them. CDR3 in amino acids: CASSLDVNTQYF. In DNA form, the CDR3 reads TGCGCCAGCAGCTTGGACGTGAATACGCAGTATTTT.

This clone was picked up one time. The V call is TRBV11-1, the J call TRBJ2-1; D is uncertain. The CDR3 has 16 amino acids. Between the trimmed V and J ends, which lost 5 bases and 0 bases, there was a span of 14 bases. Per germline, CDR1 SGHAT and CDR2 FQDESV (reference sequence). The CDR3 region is CASSPRRRSSYNEQFF. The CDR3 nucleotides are TGTGCCAGCAGCCCTAGAAGACGGAGCTCCTACAATGAGCAGTTCTTC.

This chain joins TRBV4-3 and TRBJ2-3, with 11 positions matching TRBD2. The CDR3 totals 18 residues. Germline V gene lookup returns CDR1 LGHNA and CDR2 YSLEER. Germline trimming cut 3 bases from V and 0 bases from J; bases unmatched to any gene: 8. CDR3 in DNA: TGCGCCAGCAGCCAGGAGCCTAGCGGGGGGCCAAGCACAGATACGCAGTATTTT. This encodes CASSQEPSGGPSTDTQYF.

The CDR3 loop reads CAWSVMGTQGEKLFF. CDR3 nucleotides: TGTGCCTGGAGTGTAATGGGGACCCAAGGCGAAAAACTGTTTTTT. This chain connects TRBV30 to TRBJ1-4, with D possibly being TRBD1 (5 bases). Trimming pared 0 bases from V and 8 bases from J, leaving 16 bases between. The CDR3 is 15 residues long. CDR1 is GTSNPN and CDR2 is SVGIG in the germline V gene (reference sequence). Variable domain in full (rest from reference TRBV30 and TRBJ1-4): SQTIHQWPATLVQPVGSPLSLECTVEGTSNPNLYWYRQAAGRGLQLLFYSVGIGQISSEVPQNLSASRPQDRQFILSSKKLLLSDSGFYLCAWSVMGTQGEKLFFGSGTQLSVL.